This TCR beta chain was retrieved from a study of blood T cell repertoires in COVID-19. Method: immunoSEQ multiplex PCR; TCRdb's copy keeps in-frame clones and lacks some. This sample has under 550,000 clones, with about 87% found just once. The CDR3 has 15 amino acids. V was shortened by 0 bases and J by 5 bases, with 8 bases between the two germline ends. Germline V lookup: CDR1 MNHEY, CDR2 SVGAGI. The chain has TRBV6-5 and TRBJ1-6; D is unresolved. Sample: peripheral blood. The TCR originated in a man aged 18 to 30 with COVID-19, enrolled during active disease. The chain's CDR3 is CASSYSWADNSPLHF. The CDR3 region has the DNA TGTGCCAGCAGTTACTCATGGGCCGATAATTCACCCCTCCACTTT.